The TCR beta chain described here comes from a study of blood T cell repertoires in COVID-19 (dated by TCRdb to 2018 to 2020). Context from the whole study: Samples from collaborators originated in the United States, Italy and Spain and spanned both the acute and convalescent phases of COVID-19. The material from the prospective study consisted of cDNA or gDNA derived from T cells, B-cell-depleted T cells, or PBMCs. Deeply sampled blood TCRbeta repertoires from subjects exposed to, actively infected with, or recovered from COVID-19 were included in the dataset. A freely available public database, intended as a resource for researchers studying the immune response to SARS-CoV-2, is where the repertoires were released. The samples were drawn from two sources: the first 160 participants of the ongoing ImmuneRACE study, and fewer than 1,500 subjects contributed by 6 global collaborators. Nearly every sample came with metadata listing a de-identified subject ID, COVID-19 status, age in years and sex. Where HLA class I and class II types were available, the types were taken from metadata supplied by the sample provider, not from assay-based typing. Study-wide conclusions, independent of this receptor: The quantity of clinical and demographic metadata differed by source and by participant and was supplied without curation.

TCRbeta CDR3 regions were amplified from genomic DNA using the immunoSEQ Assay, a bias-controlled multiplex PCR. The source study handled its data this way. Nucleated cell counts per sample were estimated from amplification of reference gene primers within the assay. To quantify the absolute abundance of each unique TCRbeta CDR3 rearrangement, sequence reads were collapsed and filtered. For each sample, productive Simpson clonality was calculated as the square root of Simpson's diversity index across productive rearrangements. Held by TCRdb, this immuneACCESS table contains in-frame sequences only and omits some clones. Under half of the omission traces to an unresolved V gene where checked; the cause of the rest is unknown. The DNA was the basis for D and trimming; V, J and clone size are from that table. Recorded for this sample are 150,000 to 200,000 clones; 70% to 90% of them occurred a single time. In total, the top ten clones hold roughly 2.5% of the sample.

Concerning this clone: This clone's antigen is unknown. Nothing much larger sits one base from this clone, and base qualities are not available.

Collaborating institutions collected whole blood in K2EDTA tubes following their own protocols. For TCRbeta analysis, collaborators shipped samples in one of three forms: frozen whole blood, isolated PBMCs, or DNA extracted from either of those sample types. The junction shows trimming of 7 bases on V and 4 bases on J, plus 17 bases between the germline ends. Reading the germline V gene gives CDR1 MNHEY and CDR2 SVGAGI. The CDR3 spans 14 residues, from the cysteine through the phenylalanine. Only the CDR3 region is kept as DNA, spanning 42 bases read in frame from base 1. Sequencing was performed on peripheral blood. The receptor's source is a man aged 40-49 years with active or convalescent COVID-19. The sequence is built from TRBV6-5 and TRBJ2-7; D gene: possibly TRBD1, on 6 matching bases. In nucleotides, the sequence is TGTGCCAGCACCCTGGGGTTACAGGGATACGAGCAGTACTTC. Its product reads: CASTLGLQGYEQYF.